The clone carrying this T cell receptor (beta chain) has a count of ten or more. The target antigen is unknown. This sample was taken from a study of Graves' ophthalmopathy and Graves' hyperthyroidism. Hyperthyroidism patients had new diagnoses, durations under 2 months, and ages of 18 to 65. General study points: Researchers report that a 13-signature model separated ophthalmopathy from stable hyperthyroidism, posting about 88% sensitivity and 75% to 84% specificity. Ophthalmopathy progression prediction by the model yielded a sensitivity of around 68% and a specificity of around 72%. Clonotypes were expanded in thyroid at above 0.001 frequency, and most also appeared in blood.

Investigators amplified TCR beta CDR3 regions from RNA transcripts. HTBI-primed RT-PCR formed the first round, and a multiplex PCR formed the second. From the multiplex PCR reads, TCRdb called clonotypes with MiXCR, one entry per CDR3 protein. The sample includes about 590,000 distinct CDR3 sequences, about 40% of them seen just once. V shed 11 bases and J shed 6 bases, with 19 bases lying between them. Germline assignment: CDR1 LNHNV and CDR2 YYDKDF (reference sequence). This CDR3 contains 13 residues. The sample was peripheral blood or thyroid tissue (not recorded which). This chain joins TRBV15 and TRBJ1-2; unclear D gene. This TCR came from an adult man with Graves' hyperthyroidism. The CDR3 region is CAASGSTPDGYTF. The CDR3 coding sequence is TGTGCCGCTTCCGGGAGTACACCCGATGGCTACACCTTC.